This record concerns one T cell receptor beta chain sequence. Its antigen is currently unknown. PCR involved 60 Vbeta and 13 Jbeta primers. How the authors handled the data: In a later analysis, the count reached about 80 million unique TCR beta chains, with 10 million to 11 million shared. Only in-frame clones appear in the TCRdb table, and some are missing; sequencing was by immunoSEQ multiplex PCR. The DNA gave D and trimming, while V, J and clone size come from that table. Recorded here are fewer than 150,000 clones; the top ten clones represent roughly 2.6%. The data derive from a study of cytomegalovirus exposure and HLA in healthy donors. Study-wide points: An analysis done earlier found most TCR beta V segments productive about 87% or about 30% of the time. A later analysis associated some 16,000 TCR beta sequences with HLA alleles at a 0.05 false discovery rate. The study dropped some indistinguishable V segments, TRBV6-2 and TRBV6-3 among them.

Germline trimming cut 1 base from V and 6 bases from J; bases unmatched to any gene: 5. Germline-derived CDR1 and CDR2 are SGHTA and FQGNSA. CDR3 length: 16 amino acids. Material: PBMCs. The rearrangement joins TRBV7-2 to TRBJ2-1; 11 nucleotides line up with TRBD1. The source of this sequence is a man aged 40-55 years in good health and CMV-seronegative. Here the CDR3 DNA reads TGTGCCAGCAGCTTAGATAGGACAGGGGGCTCCAATGAGCAGTTCTTC. This codes for CASSLDRTGGSNEQFF. Full variable domain (remainder filled in from reference TRBV7-2 and TRBJ2-1): GAGVSQSPSNKVTEKGKDVELRCDPISGHTALYWYRQSLGQGLEFLIYFQGNSAPDKSGLPSDRFSAERTGGSVSTLTIQRTQQEDSAVYLCASSLDRTGGSNEQFFGPGTRLTVL.